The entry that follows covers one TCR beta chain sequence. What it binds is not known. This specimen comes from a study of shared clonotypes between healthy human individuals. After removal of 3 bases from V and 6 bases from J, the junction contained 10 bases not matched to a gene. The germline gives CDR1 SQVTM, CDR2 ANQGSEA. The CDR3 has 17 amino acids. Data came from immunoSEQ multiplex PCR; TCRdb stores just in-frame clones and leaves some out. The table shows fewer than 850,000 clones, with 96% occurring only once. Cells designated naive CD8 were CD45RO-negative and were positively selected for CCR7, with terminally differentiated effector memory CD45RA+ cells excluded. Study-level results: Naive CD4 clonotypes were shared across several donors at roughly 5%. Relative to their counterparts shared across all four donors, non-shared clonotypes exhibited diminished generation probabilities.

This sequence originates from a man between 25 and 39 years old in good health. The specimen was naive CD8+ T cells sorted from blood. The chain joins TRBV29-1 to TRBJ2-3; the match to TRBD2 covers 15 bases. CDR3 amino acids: CSVDGLAGGPISDTQYF. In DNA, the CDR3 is TGCAGCGTTGATGGACTAGCGGGAGGGCCGATATCTGATACGCAGTATTTT.